This T cell receptor (beta chain) was documented in a study of cytomegalovirus exposure and HLA in healthy donors. Study-wide points: The study labeled 150 to 200 TCR beta chains cytomegalovirus-associated. Most of the CMV-associated TCR beta chains (in a later analysis) appeared to be HLA-restricted. With later analysis, a missense DCLRE1C variant became linked to TCR beta V- and J-gene trimming.

Worth noting for this clone: Its antigen is currently unknown.

The PCR was carried out with 60 Vbeta primers and 13 Jbeta primers. Under the authors' procedure: It was a later analysis that counted roughly 79 million unique TCR beta chains, of which approximately 9.9 million were shared. Some clones are missing from TCRdb's copy, which holds only in-frame ones; the method was immunoSEQ multiplex PCR. V, J and clone size are taken as reported in that table, and D and trimming were inferred from the DNA itself. The profile shows roughly 170,000 clones, 80% to 85% of them singletons. Germline CDR1 reads MNHEY; CDR2 reads SVGAGI. The CDR3 has 15 residues. Trimming removed 4 bases from V and 5 bases from J; junction bases left unmatched: 8.

The chain recombines TRBV6-5 with TRBJ2-5; 9 nucleotides match TRBD2. The sample was PBMCs. This receptor was taken from a man aged 45-65 years in good health and CMV-seronegative. DNA for the CDR3: TGTGCCAGCAGTTCGACTAGCGGTCCTGTTGAGACCCAGTACTTC. Amino acids: CASSSTSGPVETQYF.